Below, 9 T cell receptor beta chains from the same sample are listed, as sequenced in a study of blood T cell repertoires in COVID-19. Assay used: immunoSEQ multiplex PCR; TCRdb lists only in-frame clones, some missing. The sample gives hundreds of thousands of clones, around 87% of which show up once; around 1.1% is in the top ten. Sequencing was performed on PBMCs or T cells enriched from blood (not recorded which). The receptors derive from a man aged 25-45 years who had recovered from COVID-19.

This clone was found a few times. The V gene is TRBV19, the J gene TRBJ2-7, with 7 nucleotides matching TRBD1. CDR1 is LNHDA and CDR2 is SQIVND in the germline V gene (reference sequence). The CDR3 length is 14 residues. V gave up 6 bases and J gave up 5 bases; unmatched junction bases: 10. The CDR3 loop is CASRGQAQGHEQYF. CDR3 nucleotide sequence: TGTGCCAGTAGAGGACAGGCCCAGGGCCACGAGCAGTACTTC.

J is TRBJ2-1 and V is TRBV27; TRBD2 might be the D (5 bases). Trimming took off 3 bases at V and 6 bases at J, with 9 bases between the two ends. Per germline, CDR1 MNHEY and CDR2 SMNVEV (reference sequence). The CDR3 length is 13 residues. The CDR3 bases are TGTGCCAGCAGTTTTTCTAGCCGCAATGAGCAGTTCTTC. Translating gives CASSFSSRNEQFF.

This sequence joins TRBV18 and TRBJ2-7; D not certain. The V gene's germline CDR1 is KGHSH and CDR2 LQKENI. Trimming pared 2 bases from V and 2 bases from J, leaving 19 bases between. CDR3 length: 17 residues. CDR3 DNA: TGTGCCAGCTCACCAACAGTCCAGGCAGGTAGTCCCTACGAGCAGTACTTC. Translating gives CASSPTVQAGSPYEQYF.

The rearrangement links TRBV7-9 to TRBJ2-5, with 10 positions matching TRBD1. The CDR3 covers 15 residues. Trimming took 1 base from V and 3 from J; bases not matched to a gene: 2. Germline CDR1 is SEHNR and CDR2 is FQNEAQ (reference sequence). The CDR3 spells CASSLVTGGEETQYF. CDR3 DNA sequence: TGTGCCAGCAGCTTAGTGACAGGGGGCGAAGAGACCCAGTACTTC.

The sample holds one count of this clone. The chain carries TRBV19 and TRBJ2-7, with 7 bases aligning to TRBD1. Trimming removed 4 bases from V and 1 base from J; junction bases left unmatched: 4. CDR1 and CDR2 from the germline V gene are LNHDA and SQIVND (reference sequence). The CDR3 runs to 14 residues. CDR3 in DNA: TGTGCCAGTAGTAAGGGGGCCGGTTCCTACGAGCAGTACTTC. Its translation: CASSKGAGSYEQYF.

The chain links TRBV3-1 (or the pseudogene TRBV3-2) to TRBJ2-5; D might be TRBD1 (5 bases). This CDR3 is built from 14 residues. Germline CDR1 and CDR2: LGHDT and YNNKEL (reference sequence). V lost 2 bases, J lost 2 bases, and 9 bases lay in between. CDR3: CASSQRGRQETQYF. The CDR3 bases are TGTGCCAGCAGCCAAAGGGGTCGGCAAGAGACCCAGTACTTC.

The gene calls are TRBV5-5 and TRBJ2-7; a possible D gene is TRBD1 (6 bases). The CDR3 loop spans 14 amino acids. The germline V gene has CDR1 SGHKS and CDR2 YYEKEE (reference sequence). Deletions cut 4 bases from V and 5 bases from J, with 16 bases between. CDR3 sequence (DNA): TGTGCCAGCAGCGCAACACAGGGATTCGACGAGCAGTACTTC. Its protein is CASSATQGFDEQYF.

The V gene is TRBV14, the J gene TRBJ1-1; maybe TRBD1 (6 bases). V was trimmed by 0 bases and J by 8 bases, leaving 10 bases between them. The CDR3 is 13 residues long. Germline-derived CDR1 and CDR2 are SGHDN and FVKESK. The CDR3 sequence is CASSQDYRAEAFF. CDR3 DNA sequence: TGTGCCAGCAGCCAAGACTACAGGGCCGAAGCTTTCTTT.

The chain employs TRBV5-1 and TRBJ2-1; D unresolved. This CDR3 has 14 amino acids. V gave up 4 bases and J gave up 6 bases, with 14 bases separating them. Per germline, CDR1 SGHRS and CDR2 YFSETQ. This CDR3 is CASSPSDIGNEQFF. Written as DNA, the CDR3 is TGCGCCAGCAGCCCCAGTGACATCGGCAATGAGCAGTTCTTC.